A selection of T cell receptor beta chains follows, all from one sample in a study of response to subunit inactivated influenza vaccine. TCRdb re-analysed the RT-PCR reads in MiXCR, keeping a single row per CDR3 protein. The sample includes 500,000 to 600,000 distinct CDR3 sequences, 11% to 15% of them seen just once. Source: PBMCs from blood, taken approximately 12 days after vaccination. Receptors were obtained from a man between 45 and 60 years old who received an inactivated influenza vaccine. Each CDR3 is given without its conserved first and last residue.

v_call	j_call	cdr3_aa
TRBV29-1	TRBJ1-2	SVEDKVGGYT
TRBV28	TRBJ2-2	ASSLRQATGELF
TRBV5-1	TRBJ2-2	ASSLAETGELF
TRBV14	TRBJ2-1	ASSQGRGSYNEQF
TRBV7-2	TRBJ2-5	ASSLTSGGVWETQY
TRBV7-2	TRBJ2-7	ASSLSITGAYEQY
TRBV18	TRBJ1-1	ASSPLSQETEAF
TRBV20-1	TRBJ1-1	SARDPRVAMRTF
TRBV10-3	TRBJ2-7	AIARGTSGTGNSYEQY
TRBV6-1	TRBJ2-1	ASSEAIPGQPWNEQF
TRBV20-1	TRBJ2-5	SARTLYGTGETQY
TRBV6-2/TRBV6-3	TRBJ1-5	ASSYGGQPQH
TRBV4-3	TRBJ2-1	ASSQAAGLKDNEQF
TRBV9	TRBJ2-2	ASSPPWRGAQDGDTGELF
TRBV12-3/TRBV12-4	TRBJ2-1	ASTSLDISYNEQF
TRBV5-5	TRBJ2-5	ASSPRTRLGETQY
TRBV29-1	TRBJ2-3	SVETGSTDTQY
TRBV11-2	TRBJ2-2	ASSLVALFAGNTGELF
TRBV7-9	TRBJ2-5	ASSFGLGQETQY
TRBV9	TRBJ2-2	ASSVRGTDHTGELF